The T cell receptor beta chain described here comes from a study of cytomegalovirus exposure and HLA in healthy donors. Vbeta (60) and Jbeta (13) primers were used in the PCR. Assay: immunoSEQ multiplex PCR; the TCRdb copy retains only in-frame clones and omits some. The table records about 190,000 clones, around 90% of them present only once. The CDR3 totals 17 residues. CDR1 and CDR2 (germline): SEHNR, FQNEAQ (reference sequence). The J segment lost 3 bases and the V segment lost 5 bases, leaving 14 bases of the junction unmatched. The study's findings and limits: Across HLA loci, a later analysis found differing TCR association rates, with DRB1 most and HLA-C fewest. An Asian-associated ancestry cluster reportedly showed fewer N-insertions than the approximately 650-donor mean in a later analysis. It was taken for granted in presence/absence analyses that sequencing depth across donors was roughly uniform.

This clone was recorded only once. The antigen remains unidentified. Healthy bone marrow donors made up the donor group. Specimen: PBMCs. This sequence was found in a boy between 2 and 10 years old in good health and CMV-seronegative. The chain employs TRBV7-9 and TRBJ2-3, with 7 bases that match TRBD1. The CDR3 loop reads CASSPPLLQGPTDTQYF. Here the CDR3 DNA reads TGTGCCAGCAGCCCTCCCTTATTACAGGGGCCAACAGATACGCAGTATTTT. The whole variable domain, remainder taken from reference TRBV7-9 and TRBJ2-3, is DTGVSQNPRHKITKRGQNVTFRCDPISEHNRLYWYRQTLGQGPEFLTYFQNEAQLEKSRLLSDRFSAERPKGSFSTLEIQRTEQGDSAMYLCASSPPLLQGPTDTQYFGPGTRLTVL.